These 7 T cell receptor beta chains were all obtained from the same sample, sequenced in a study of shared clonotypes between healthy human individuals. Profiling relied on immunoSEQ multiplex PCR, and the TCRdb table lists in-frame clones only, not all of them. The data hold over a million clones, with around 75% observed a single time. The sample comprised memory CD4+ T cells sorted from blood. Subset defined: CD45RA-negative fraction. All receptors come from a man between 18 and 29 years old in good health.

The gene calls are TRBV7-9 and TRBJ2-3, with TRBD1 matching over 7 bases. Germline V gene sequence: CDR1 SEHNR, CDR2 FQNEAQ (reference sequence). Losses at the gene ends were 5 bases for V and 3 bases for J; bases not matched to a gene: 5. The CDR3 has 14 amino acids. CDR3 amino acids: CASSPGRGTDTQYF. The CDR3, as DNA: TGTGCCAGCAGCCCGGGCAGGGGGACAGATACGCAGTATTTT.

The chain carries TRBV5-1 and TRBJ2-5; TRBD1 agrees at 7 bases. There are 17 residues in the CDR3. After removal of 4 bases from V and 1 base from J, the junction contained 13 bases not matched to a gene. Germline CDR1 SGHRS, CDR2 YFSETQ. The CDR3 nucleotides read TGCGCCAGCAGCCTGTCCCGGACAGGCAATCTCCAAGAGACCCAGTACTTC. Encoded protein: CASSLSRTGNLQETQYF.

This clone was detected only a few times. Other nucleotide sequences in the sample specify the same CDR3. The CDR3 DNA reads as TGTGCCAGTAGTATAGCAGCGAACACTGAAGCTTTCTTT. Its translation is CASSIAANTEAFF. V and J are TRBV19 and TRBJ1-1, with unresolved D. Germline V CDR1 and CDR2: LNHDA, SQIVND (reference sequence). The CDR3 has 13 amino acids. Trimming stripped 1 base from V and 1 base from J, with 4 bases between.

The chain recombines TRBV19 with TRBJ2-3; perhaps D is TRBD1 or TRBD2 (6 bases each). CDR1 is LNHDA and CDR2 is SQIVND in the germline V gene (reference sequence). This CDR3 region has 15 residues. Trimming shortened V by 7 bases and J by 3 bases, and 17 bases separated the two germline ends. Here the CDR3 DNA reads TGTGCCAGTAACGATGGGGGGCGACGGACAGATACGCAGTATTTT. Its protein product is CASNDGGRRTDTQYF.

The rearrangement uses TRBV5-1 and TRBJ2-3; D is possibly TRBD1 (6 bases). Per germline, CDR1 SGHRS and CDR2 YFSETQ. Trimming cost V 0 bases and J 6 bases, with 11 bases left between them. The CDR3 loop spans 14 amino acids. CDR3 in DNA: TGCGCCAGCAGCTTGGAGGGGGTTTCGGATACGCAGTATTTT. The encoded protein is CASSLEGVSDTQYF.

The chain couples TRBV12-1 to TRBJ2-7; the table's D gene call, TRBD1, was not cross checked with the DNA. TRBV12-1 is annotated as a pseudogene. This CDR3 region has 13 residues. CDR3 loop: CASSSTGVHEQYF. CDR3 DNA sequence: TGTGCCAGCAGCTCAACAGGGGTCCACGAGCAGTACTTC.

V and J are TRBV5-4 and TRBJ1-1; 9 bases fit TRBD1. In germline, CDR1 is SGHNT, CDR2 YYREEE (reference sequence). There are 18 residues in the CDR3. Germline trimming cut 4 bases from V and 2 bases from J; bases unmatched to any gene: 15. CDR3 protein: CASSAPGTGRGSNTEAFF. The CDR3 region has the DNA TGTGCCAGCAGCGCCCCCGGGACAGGGCGGGGTAGTAACACTGAAGCTTTCTTT.